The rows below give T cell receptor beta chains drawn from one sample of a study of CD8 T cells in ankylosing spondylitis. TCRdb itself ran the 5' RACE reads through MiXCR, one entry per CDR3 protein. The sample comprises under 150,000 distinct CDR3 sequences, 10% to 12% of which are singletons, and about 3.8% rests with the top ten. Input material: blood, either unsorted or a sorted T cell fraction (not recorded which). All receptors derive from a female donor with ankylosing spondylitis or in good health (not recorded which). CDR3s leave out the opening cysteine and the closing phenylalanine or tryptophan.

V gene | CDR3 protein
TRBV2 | ASITQGFAGELF
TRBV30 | AWKGRMNTEAF
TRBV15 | ATSRNRVGEKLF
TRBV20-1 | SAGSNTEAF
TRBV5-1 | ASSLDGALGGYT
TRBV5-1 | ASSSGTGDNEQF
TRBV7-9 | ASSLRGLQGYT
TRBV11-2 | ASSLVVRLPAYNEQF
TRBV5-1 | ASSLALAGQAEQF
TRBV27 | ASSLSGVSYNSPLH
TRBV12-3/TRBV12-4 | ASSLAIGEQF
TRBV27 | ASSRTGTGKGYT
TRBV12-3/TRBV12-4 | ASSVPGARSYEQY
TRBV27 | ASSSSYRASYEQY
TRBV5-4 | ASSFGTRVPSTDTQY
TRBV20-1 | SASGAAHAGELF
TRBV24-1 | ATRRDPETQY
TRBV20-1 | SARDQWAGGNTIY
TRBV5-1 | ASSFVAGGSYEQY
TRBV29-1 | SVSAVANYGYT
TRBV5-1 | ASSFRTEENNYGYT
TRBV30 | AWSDRVGAEAF
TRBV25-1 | ASISGSGANVLT
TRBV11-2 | ASRAWRQTLLSNTGELF